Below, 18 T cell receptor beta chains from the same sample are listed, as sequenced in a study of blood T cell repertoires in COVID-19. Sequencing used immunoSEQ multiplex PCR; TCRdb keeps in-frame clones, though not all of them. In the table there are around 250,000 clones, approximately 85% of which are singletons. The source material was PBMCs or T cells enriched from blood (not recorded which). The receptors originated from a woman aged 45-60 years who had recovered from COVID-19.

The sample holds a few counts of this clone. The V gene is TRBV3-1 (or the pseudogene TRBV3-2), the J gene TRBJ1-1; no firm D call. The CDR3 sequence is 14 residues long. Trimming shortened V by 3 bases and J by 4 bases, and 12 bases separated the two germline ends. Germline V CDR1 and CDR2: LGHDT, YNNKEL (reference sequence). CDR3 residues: CASSHQGGSTEAFF. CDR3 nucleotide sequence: TGTGCCAGCAGCCATCAAGGAGGGAGCACTGAAGCTTTCTTT.

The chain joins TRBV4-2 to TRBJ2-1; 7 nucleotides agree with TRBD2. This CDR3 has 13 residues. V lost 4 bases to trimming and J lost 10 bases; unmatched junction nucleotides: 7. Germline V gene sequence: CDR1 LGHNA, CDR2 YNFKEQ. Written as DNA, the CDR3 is TGTGCCAGCAGCCCAGGCGGTAGCGGGGAGCAGTTCTTC. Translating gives CASSPGGSGEQFF.

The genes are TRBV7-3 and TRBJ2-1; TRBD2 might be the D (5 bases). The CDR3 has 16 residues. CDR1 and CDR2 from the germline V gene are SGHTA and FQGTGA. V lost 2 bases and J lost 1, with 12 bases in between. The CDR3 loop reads CASSLRAAISYNEQFF. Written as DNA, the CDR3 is TGTGCCAGCAGCTTACGAGCGGCTATTTCCTACAATGAGCAGTTCTTC.

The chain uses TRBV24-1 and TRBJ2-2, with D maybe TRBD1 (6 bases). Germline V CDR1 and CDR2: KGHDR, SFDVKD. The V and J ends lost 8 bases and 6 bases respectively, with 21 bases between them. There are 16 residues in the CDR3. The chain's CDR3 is CATTQDPGETPGELFF. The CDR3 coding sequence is TGTGCCACCACTCAGGACCCAGGGGAGACACCCGGGGAGCTGTTTTTT.

CDR3 protein: CASSSSYTGELFF. As DNA, the CDR3 is TGTGCCAGCAGTTCCTCCTACACCGGGGAGCTGTTTTTT. The chain is built from TRBV6-2 or TRBV6-3 and TRBJ2-2; D is undetermined. The CDR3 has 13 amino acids. Germline V gives CDR1 MNHEY, CDR2 SVGEGT. Trimming shortened V by 4 bases and J by 3 bases, and 6 bases separated the two germline ends.

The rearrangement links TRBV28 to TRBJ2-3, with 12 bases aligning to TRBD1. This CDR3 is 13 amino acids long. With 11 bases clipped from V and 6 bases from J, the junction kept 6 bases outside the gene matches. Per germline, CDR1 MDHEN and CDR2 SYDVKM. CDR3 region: CAAGDRGPDTQYF. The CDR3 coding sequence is TGTGCCGCAGGGGACAGGGGGCCGGATACGCAGTATTTT.

The CDR3 nucleotides read TGTGCCAGCAGTCTGACAGGTCGAGGCTCCCTCGCCTATGGCTACACCTTC. Its translation is CASSLTGRGSLAYGYTF. The chain recombines TRBV2 with TRBJ1-2; D might be TRBD1 (6 bases). The V gene lost 5 bases and the J gene lost 4 bases, with 23 bases spanning the gap. CDR1 is SNHLY and CDR2 is FYNNEI in the germline V gene. The CDR3 has 17 amino acids.

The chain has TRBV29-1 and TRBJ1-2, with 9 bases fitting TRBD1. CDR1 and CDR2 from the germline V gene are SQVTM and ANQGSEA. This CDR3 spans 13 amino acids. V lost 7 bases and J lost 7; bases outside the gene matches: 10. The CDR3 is CSARDRDSGGYTF. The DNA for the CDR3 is TGCAGCGCCCGGGACAGGGATTCTGGTGGCTACACCTTC.

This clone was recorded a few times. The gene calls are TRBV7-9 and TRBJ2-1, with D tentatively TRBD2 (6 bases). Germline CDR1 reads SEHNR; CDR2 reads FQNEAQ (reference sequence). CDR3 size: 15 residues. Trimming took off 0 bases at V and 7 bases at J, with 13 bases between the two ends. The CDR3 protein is CASSLATSLGNEQFF. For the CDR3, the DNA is TGTGCCAGCAGCTTAGCCACTAGCTTGGGGAATGAGCAGTTCTTC.

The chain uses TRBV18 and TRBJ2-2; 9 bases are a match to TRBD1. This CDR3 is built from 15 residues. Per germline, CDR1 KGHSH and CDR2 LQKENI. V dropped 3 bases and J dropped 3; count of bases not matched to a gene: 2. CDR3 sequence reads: CASSPRQGDTGELFF. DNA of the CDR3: TGTGCCAGCTCACCGCGACAGGGGGACACCGGGGAGCTGTTTTTT.

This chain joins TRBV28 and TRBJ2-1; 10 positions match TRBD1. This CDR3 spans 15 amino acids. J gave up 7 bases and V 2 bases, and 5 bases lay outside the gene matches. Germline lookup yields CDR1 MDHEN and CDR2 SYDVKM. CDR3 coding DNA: TGTGCCAGCAGTTTAGGGGACAGGGGTAGGAATGAGCAGTTCTTC. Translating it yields CASSLGDRGRNEQFF.

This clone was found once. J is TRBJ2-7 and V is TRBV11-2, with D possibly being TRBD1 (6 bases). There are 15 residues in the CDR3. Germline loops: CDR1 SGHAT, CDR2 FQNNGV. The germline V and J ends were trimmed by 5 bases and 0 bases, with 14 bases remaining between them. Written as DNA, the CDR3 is TGTGCCAGCAGCCTCGAATGGGACACCTCCTACGAGCAGTACTTC. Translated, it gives CASSLEWDTSYEQYF.

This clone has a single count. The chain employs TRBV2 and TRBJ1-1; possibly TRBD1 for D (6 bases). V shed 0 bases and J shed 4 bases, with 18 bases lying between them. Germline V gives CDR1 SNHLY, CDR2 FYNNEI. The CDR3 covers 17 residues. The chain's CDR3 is CASSEAPLSVGGTEAFF. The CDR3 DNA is TGTGCCAGCAGTGAAGCACCACTTTCGGTAGGGGGCACTGAAGCTTTCTTT.

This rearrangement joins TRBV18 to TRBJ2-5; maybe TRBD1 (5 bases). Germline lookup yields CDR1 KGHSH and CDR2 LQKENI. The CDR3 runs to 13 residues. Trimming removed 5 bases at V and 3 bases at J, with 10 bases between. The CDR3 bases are TGTGCCAGCTCATCGGACATAAAAGAGACCCAGTACTTC. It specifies CASSSDIKETQYF.

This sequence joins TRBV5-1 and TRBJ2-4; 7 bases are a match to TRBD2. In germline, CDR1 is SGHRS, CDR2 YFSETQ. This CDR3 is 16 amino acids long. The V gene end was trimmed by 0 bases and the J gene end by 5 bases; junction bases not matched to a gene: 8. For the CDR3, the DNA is TGCGCCAGCAGCTTGGGTATCGGGGGGTTCGAAAACATTCAGTACTTC. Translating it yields CASSLGIGGFENIQYF.

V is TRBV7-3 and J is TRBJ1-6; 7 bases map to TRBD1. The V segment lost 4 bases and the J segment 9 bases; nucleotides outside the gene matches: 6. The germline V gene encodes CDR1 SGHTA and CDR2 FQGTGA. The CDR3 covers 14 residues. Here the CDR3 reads CASSWEGGFSPLHF. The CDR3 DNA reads TGTGCCAGCAGCTGGGAAGGGGGCTTTTCACCCCTCCACTTT.

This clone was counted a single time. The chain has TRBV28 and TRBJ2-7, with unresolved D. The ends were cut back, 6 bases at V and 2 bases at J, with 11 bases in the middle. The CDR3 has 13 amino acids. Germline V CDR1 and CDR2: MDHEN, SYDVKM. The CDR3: CASRESLTYEQYF. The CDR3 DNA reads TGTGCCAGCAGAGAGTCCCTTACCTACGAGCAGTACTTC.

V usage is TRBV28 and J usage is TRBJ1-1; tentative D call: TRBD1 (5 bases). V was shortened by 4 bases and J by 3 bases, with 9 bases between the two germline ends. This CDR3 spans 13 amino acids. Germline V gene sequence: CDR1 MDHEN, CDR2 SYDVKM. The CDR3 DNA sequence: TGTGCCAGCAGTTCAACAGGTTACACTGAAGCTTTCTTT. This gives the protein CASSSTGYTEAFF.